Here is one TCR beta chain with its context. As yet, its antigen is unknown. This sample is part of a study of shared clonotypes between healthy human individuals. Study-wide results and limits: Large depth notwithstanding, sorted-subset sequencing proved incomplete by rarefaction. All-four-donor shared clonotypes had higher generation probabilities than non-shared clonotypes did.

Naive CD8 cells lacked CD45RO, underwent positive selection for CCR7 and left out terminally differentiated effector memory CD45RA+ cells. All donors were Caucasian adults living in Nashville, Tennessee. The input for sorted-subset replicate PCRs was 200 to 250 ng DNA, 30,000 or so T cell genomes. TCRdb keeps only in-frame clones here, not all; method: immunoSEQ multiplex PCR. Among roughly 2 million clones listed, 85% to 95% were seen once. CDR3 length equals 14 residues. Germline assignment: CDR1 SGHVS and CDR2 FQNEAQ. The V segment lost 1 base and the J segment 4 bases; nucleotides outside the gene matches: 2.

The chain combines TRBV7-8 with TRBJ2-3, with 7 bases aligning to TRBD1. The TCR comes from a man younger than 35 in good health. The sequenced sample consisted of naive CD8+ T cells sorted from blood. DNA of the CDR3: TGTGCCAGCAGCTTAGAGGGGACAGCAGATACGCAGTATTTT. Encoded protein: CASSLEGTADTQYF. The complete variable domain, with remaining parts taken from reference TRBV7-8 and TRBJ2-3, reads GAGVSQSPRYKVAKRGQDVALRCDPISGHVSLFWYQQALGQGPEFLTYFQNEAQLDKSGLPSDRFFAERPEGSVSTLKIQRTQQEDSAVYLCASSLEGTADTQYFGPGTRLTVL.